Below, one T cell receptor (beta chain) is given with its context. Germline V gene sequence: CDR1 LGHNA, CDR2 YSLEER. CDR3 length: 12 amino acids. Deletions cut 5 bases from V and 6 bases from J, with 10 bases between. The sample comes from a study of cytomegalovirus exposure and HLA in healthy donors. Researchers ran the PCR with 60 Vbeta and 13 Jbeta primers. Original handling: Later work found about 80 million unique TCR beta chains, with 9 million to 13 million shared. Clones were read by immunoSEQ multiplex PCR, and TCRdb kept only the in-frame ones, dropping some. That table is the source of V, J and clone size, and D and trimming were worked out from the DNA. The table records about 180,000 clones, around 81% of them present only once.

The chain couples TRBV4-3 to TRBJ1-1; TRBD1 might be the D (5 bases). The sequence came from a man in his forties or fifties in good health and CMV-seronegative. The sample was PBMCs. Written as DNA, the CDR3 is TGCGCCAGCAGCGAGTCGGGGGCTGAAGCTTTCTTT. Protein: CASSESGAEAFF.